These 9 T cell receptor beta chains were all obtained from the same sample, sequenced in a study of shared clonotypes between healthy human individuals. CD8 cells classed as naive were CD45RO-negative and positively selected for CCR7, excluding terminally differentiated effector memory CD45RA+ cells. Generated by immunoSEQ multiplex PCR, the TCRdb table keeps only in-frame clones and is missing some. The sample lists 2 million to 2.5 million clones; approximately 94% were seen once. The specimen sequenced was naive CD8+ T cells from PBMCs. These receptor sequences come from a man aged 18 to 29 in good health. Some clones in this sample may be carry-over from other donors' samples.

DNA of the CDR3: TGTGCCAGCAGCGAAAAGCGGGAGGTAGACTACGAGCAGTACTTC. Translation: CASSEKREVDYEQYF. The chain carries TRBV5-4 and TRBJ2-7; 9 bases align to TRBD2. The germline V gene has CDR1 SGHNT and CDR2 YYREEE (reference sequence). The CDR3 has 15 amino acids. Trimming cost V 4 bases and J 3 bases; bases outside gene matches: 8.

The chain carries TRBV4-1 and TRBJ2-4; 10 nucleotides line up with TRBD2. V was pared by 1 base and J by 3 bases, with 3 bases of the junction left unmatched. The germline gives CDR1 MGHRA, CDR2 YSYEKL. CDR3 size: 16 residues. The CDR3 DNA sequence: TGCGCCAGCAGCCAAGGTCCTAGCGGGAGCAAAAACATTCAGTACTTC. Translating gives CASSQGPSGSKNIQYF.

This chain connects TRBV9 to TRBJ2-7; 7 bases match TRBD1. Germline values: CDR1 SGDLS, CDR2 YYNGEE. V lost 4 bases and J lost 2; bases outside the gene matches: 6. The CDR3 is 14 residues long. CDR3 region: CASSTWDSAYEQYF. DNA of the CDR3: TGTGCCAGCAGCACCTGGGACAGCGCCTACGAGCAGTACTTC.

V and J are TRBV5-1 and TRBJ2-7; D not certain. Germline V gene sequence: CDR1 SGHRS, CDR2 YFSETQ. CDR3 length equals 14 residues. The V gene lost 6 bases and the J gene lost 3 bases, with 16 bases spanning the gap. This chain's CDR3 is CASNSWPKSYEQYF. As DNA, the CDR3 is TGCGCCAGCAACTCCTGGCCGAAGAGCTACGAGCAGTACTTC. The complete variable domain, with remaining parts taken from reference TRBV5-1 and TRBJ2-7, reads KAGVTQTPRYLIKTRGQQVTLSCSPISGHRSVSWYQQTPGQGLQFLFEYFSETQRNKGNFPGRFSGRQFSNSRSEMNVSTLELGDSALYLCASNSWPKSYEQYFGPGTRLTVT.

The table lists this clone with a count of one. The chain carries TRBV7-2 and TRBJ2-1; perhaps TRBD1 as D (5 bases). Germline CDR1 SGHTA, CDR2 FQGNSA. This CDR3 is built from 16 residues. Trimming cost V 1 base and J 3 bases, with 13 bases left between them. The CDR3 nucleotides are TGTGCCAGCAGCTTAGACGACAGACTTATCTACAATGAGCAGTTCTTC. Its protein is CASSLDDRLIYNEQFF.

The V gene is TRBV9, the J gene TRBJ1-4; perhaps TRBD1 as D (6 bases). V gave up 3 bases and J gave up 5 bases, with 11 bases separating them. There are 14 residues in the CDR3. The germline gives CDR1 SGDLS, CDR2 YYNGEE. The CDR3 reads CASSARDKNEKLFF. The CDR3 region has the DNA TGTGCCAGCAGCGCACGGGACAAGAATGAAAAACTGTTTTTT.

J is TRBJ2-7 and V is TRBV27; D may be TRBD2 (6 bases). CDR1 is MNHEY and CDR2 is SMNVEV in the germline V gene (reference sequence). This CDR3 has 14 amino acids. Trimming removed 8 bases at V and 0 bases at J, with 14 bases between. CDR3 loop: CASAAGLFSYEQYF. The CDR3 DNA reads as TGTGCCAGCGCCGCGGGGCTATTCTCCTACGAGCAGTACTTC.

J is TRBJ2-1 and V is TRBV6-5; TRBD2 matches at 9 bases. The trim removed 3 bases at V and 6 bases at J, leaving 6 bases unmatched. This CDR3 spans 15 amino acids. Germline loops: CDR1 MNHEY, CDR2 SVGAGI. The CDR3 DNA sequence: TGTGCCAGCAGTTATGTGGCGGGAGGGGCCAATGAGCAGTTCTTC. Residues: CASSYVAGGANEQFF.

This sequence joins TRBV10-3 and TRBJ1-1; D is possibly TRBD1 (6 bases). This CDR3 comprises 16 residues. The V gene lost 3 bases and the J gene lost 6 bases, with 20 bases spanning the gap. Germline V gene lookup returns CDR1 ENHRY and CDR2 SYGVKD. In DNA, the CDR3 is TGTGCCATCAGTGAACCTGGTGGGGGCCTAGGCGCTGAAGCTTTCTTT. Its protein is CAISEPGGGLGAEAFF.